This T cell receptor beta chain comes out of a study of regulatory T cells in long-lasting Graves disease (TCRdb year 2021). Study-wide context: Newly diagnosed Graves' disease patients had taken antithyroid drugs for less than 3 months. Patients with persistent Graves' disease were compared with patients with newly diagnosed Graves' disease using TCR sequencing and RNA sequencing of peripheral blood. The study took place in China and was registered as a clinical trial. A total of roughly 35 samples underwent TCR sequencing: some 13 from persistent and about 20 from newly diagnosed Graves' disease patients.

Library preparation was by multiplex PCR. This sample was sequenced with an Illumina HiSeq 4000. TCR beta libraries were built with iRepertoire HTBI primers and Arm-PCR amplification of CDR3 regions. Before sequencing, the PCR products underwent gel purification. On the study's bioinformatics: A total of roughly 67 TRBV and approximately 15 TRBJ segments were identified across samples and were used for gene usage analysis of CDR3 amino acid clonotypes. COPE and FqMerger were used to merge filtered high-quality paired reads into contigs. BLAST was used to align contigs to IMGT TRBV, TRBD and TRBJ reference genes, with CDR3 defined following IMGT. Highly expanded clones were defined as clonotypes with a frequency above 0.1%. Shannon entropy was used to measure repertoire diversity, and the Gini coefficient was used to measure V-J evenness. A clonotype was considered public if more than one individual shared it. TCRdb ran its own pipeline on the public reads, namely fastp trimming at Q25 and MiXCR clone calling, and kept in-frame beta chains. Each entry merges the rows of one CDR3 protein and shows their most common DNA and genes. Here the V and J calls rest on TCRdb's processing, not on the authors' analysis. In this sample the table shows 250,000 to 400,000 distinct CDR3 sequences, more than 15% of which occur a single time. Around 36% of the sample goes to the ten largest clones.

Explained via the paper, the time point label denotes: newly diagnosed GD, antithyroid drugs for less than 3 months. For both TCR sequencing and RNA sequencing, RNA was extracted from PBMCs in TRIzol. The diagnosis of Graves' disease was made according to American Thyroid Association guidelines. Recruitment of patients was carried out at an endocrinology department in Xi'an, China. Each patient gave approximately 8.8 milliliters of peripheral blood, collected in an EDTA anticoagulant tube. Ficoll Paque Plus density gradient separation was used to isolate PBMCs, and no further T cell sorting was performed. An Agilent 2100 Bioanalyzer and agarose gel were used to check RNA quality, and a NanoDrop 2000 was used to measure RNA concentration. Beyond this particular receptor, the publication reports: Peripheral blood alone was examined, since thyroid tissue, which constituted the primary lesion, could not be accessed. Persistent patients shared more public clonotypes among themselves (around 2,500) than newly diagnosed patients did (more than 950). The authors acknowledged the small sample size as a limitation that may reduce accuracy. Compared with newly diagnosed patients, patients with persistent Graves' disease had lower TCR Shannon entropy and fewer highly expanded clones, which suggests clonal expansion. Sequencing and analysis were restricted to the TCR beta chain.

This clonotype was seen at least ten times. The antigen this receptor binds is unknown. Within one base of it there is no much larger clone, and no base qualities were kept. The source is a female donor with Graves disease. The sequenced sample was peripheral blood mononuclear cells (PBMCs), obtained at new diagnosis, from a patient treated with antithyroid drugs.

The DNA reads as follows: TGTGCCAGCAGTTTATCTAAGGGTAGCGGTCACGAGCAGTACTTC. This translates into CASSLSKGSGHEQYF. The chain was built from TRBV27 and TRBJ2-7; TRBD2 could be the D gene, as 6 bases match. The germline ends are 14 bases apart after V is trimmed by 0 bases and J by 5 bases. The germline V gene (reference sequence) gives CDR1 as MNHEY and CDR2 as SMNVEV. From the cysteine through the phenylalanine, the CDR3 covers 15 amino acids. Only the CDR3 DNA stays, 45 bases, in frame from base 1.